This T cell receptor (beta chain) came from a study of identical twins (dated by TCRdb to the mid-2010s). Regarding the research as a whole: TCR alpha and beta repertoires from monozygotic twins, unrelated adults of various ages and cord blood were deep-sequenced to test whether fetal clonotypes persist. To rule out contamination, replicate twin experiments were performed at different times with different library preparation protocols.

CDR1 and CDR2 are read off the germline V gene as MNHEY and SVGEGT. CDR3 length: 13 amino acids, cysteine to phenylalanine. Left in the record is the CDR3 DNA by itself, 39 bases read in frame from the first base. Trimming at the junction amounts to 10 bases on V and 2 bases on J, and the germline ends lie 15 bases apart. Only healthy Caucasian donors were included. Miltenyi CD45RO+ enrichment and human naive T-cell isolation kits were used to isolate memory (CD45RO+) and naive T cells from PBMC. Broader findings and caveats from the paper: Invariant T cells such as MAIT and iNKT could partly confound zero-insertion analyses, although diverse VJ usage argued against such confounding for most clonotypes. The excess sharing between twins in beta out-of-frame sequences was weaker because fewer shared sequences reduced the signal-to-noise ratio. Compared with coincidental sharing between unrelated individuals, out-of-frame TCR alpha sequences shared between twins had an excess of sequences with low generation probability. Recombination models systematically underestimated out-of-frame TCR alpha sharing in monozygotic twins but agreed with sharing between unrelated individuals. Because the same donors could not be followed over many years, the conclusions depended on cross-sectional statistical analysis. Fewer insertions were carried by abundant cord blood beta clonotypes, a similar but weaker trend appeared in young adult naive repertoires, and no such trend appeared in memory repertoires.

This clonotype was counted only a few times. Its antigen specificity is not known. There are no base qualities to consult, and no much larger clone falls within one base. The protocol used for the library was 5' RACE. Sequencing used an Illumina HiSeq 2000. A universal primer binding site was introduced by template switching, and a unique molecular identifier was present in the final cDNA, enabling accurate counting of TCR cDNA molecules. First-strand cDNA for TCR alpha and beta chains was synthesized from specific primers in the conserved constant-segment region. To control for contamination, every cDNA library was double barcoded, receiving both a SMART-Mk sample barcode and Illumina barcodes. Two successive PCR steps introduced TruSeq adapter sequences along with Illumina sample barcodes. The Illumina HiSeq platform was used with custom primers to sequence TCR alpha and beta cDNA libraries. The original methods were these. MiGEC was used to process raw reads and extract unique molecular identifiers, and MiXCR was used to find CDR3 positions. For each individual, recombination models were inferred using an EM algorithm with the repgenHMM and IGoR tools. Shared clonotype analysis was performed with the tcR package in R, normalizing sharing by the product of cloneset sizes. To study raw recombination without the effects of thymic and clonal selection, out-of-frame nonproductive sequences were analyzed. TCRdb reprocessed the public reads (quality trimming at Q25 with fastp, clone calling with MiXCR) and kept in-frame beta chains. All rows with the same CDR3 protein become a single entry with the most common DNA and genes. TCRdb assigned the V and J calls; the authors' analysis was not used. The sample yields around 230,000 distinct CDR3 sequences; less than 9.5% were counted once. Approximately 5.1% of the sample comes from the top ten.

The rearrangement combines TRBV6-2 or TRBV6-3 with TRBJ2-7; the best D guess is TRBD2, with 6 bases matching. Sequenced: memory (CD45RO+) T cells sorted from blood. In the paper's terms, the cell subset or site label means: CD45RO+ enriched T cells. This clonotype originated in a woman aged 18-29 years in good health. This receptor carries the CDR3 CATLGRGAYEQYF. The DNA sequence follows: TGTGCCACCCTGGGGCGCGGGGCCTACGAGCAGTACTTC.